Each of the 22 T cell receptor beta chains below was sequenced from the same sample in a study of blood T cell repertoires in COVID-19. Generated by immunoSEQ multiplex PCR, the TCRdb table keeps only in-frame clones and is missing some. The repertoire consists of under 100,000 clones, with just under 80% occurring once and the leading ten covering about a third. The sample comprised peripheral blood. The receptors stem from a man aged 55 to 69 with COVID-19, enrolled during active disease.

The chain carries TRBV15 and TRBJ2-7; TRBD2 matches at 11 bases. With 5 bases clipped from V and 6 bases from J, the junction kept 12 bases outside the gene matches. The CDR3 spans 16 residues. CDR1 and CDR2 (germline): LNHNV, YYDKDF (reference sequence). The CDR3 DNA reads TGTGCCACCAGCGGCGCTCTAGCGGGAGGAGAGGTCGAGCAGTACTTC. Amino acids: CATSGALAGGEVEQYF.

This sequence joins TRBV5-5 and TRBJ2-1; 7 nucleotides line up with TRBD2. The J segment lost 3 bases and the V segment lost 1 base, leaving 4 bases of the junction unmatched. The germline gives CDR1 SGHKS, CDR2 YYEKEE (reference sequence). The CDR3 consists of 15 residues. As DNA, the CDR3 is TGTGCCAGCAGCTTGTCCGCTAGCGGCTACAATGAGCAGTTCTTC. As protein: CASSLSASGYNEQFF.

Comments on this clone: A read error may explain this, as a much larger clone is one base away. Other DNA sequences in the sample encode the same CDR3. The V gene is TRBV5-5, the J gene TRBJ2-3; 9 positions agree with TRBD2. This CDR3 region has 16 residues. CDR1 and CDR2 (germline): SGHKS, YYEKEE (reference sequence). V was clipped by 0 bases and J by 14 bases; unmatched bases: 16. In DNA form, the CDR3 reads TGTGCCAGCAGCTTGGGCGGGGGGGGCCGGGCCCTCCCTGGGTATTTT. It encodes CASSLGGGGRALPGYF.

This sequence joins TRBV11-2 and TRBJ2-3; no reliable D call. V was cut by 0 bases and J by 11 bases, with 15 bases left in between. CDR3 length equals 14 residues. Germline V gene lookup returns CDR1 SGHAT and CDR2 FQNNGV. The CDR3 DNA reads TGTGCCAGCAGCTTAGATGAGTCCGTCGGTGGGCAGTATTTT. It is translated as CASSLDESVGGQYF.

CDR3 protein: CASSEMARGELFF. DNA of the CDR3: TGTGCCAGCAGTGAGATGGCCCGCGGGGAGCTGTTTTTT. The V gene is TRBV2, the J gene TRBJ2-2; no definite D call. CDR3 length: 13 residues. V was clipped by 3 bases and J by 7 bases, with 9 bases between them. Germline-derived CDR1 and CDR2 are SNHLY and FYNNEI. Using reference TRBV2 and TRBJ2-2 for the parts outside the CDR3, the full variable domain is EPEVTQTPSHQVTQMGQEVILRCVPISNHLYFYWYRQILGQKVEFLVSFYNNEISEKSEIFDDQFSVERPDGSNFTLKIRSTKLEDSAMYFCASSEMARGELFFGEGSRLTVL.

This clone was observed a handful of times. V usage is TRBV2 and J usage is TRBJ1-4; D is unclear. Trimming removed 8 bases from V and 4 bases from J, with 11 bases in between. Germline CDR1 is SNHLY and CDR2 is FYNNEI. This CDR3 spans 13 amino acids. CDR3: CASSGENNEKLFF. The CDR3 DNA reads as TGTGCCAGCTCCGGGGAAAATAATGAAAAACTGTTTTTT. The complete variable domain, with remaining parts taken from reference TRBV2 and TRBJ1-4, reads EPEVTQTPSHQVTQMGQEVILRCVPISNHLYFYWYRQILGQKVEFLVSFYNNEISEKSEIFDDQFSVERPDGSNFTLKIRSTKLEDSAMYFCASSGENNEKLFFGSGTQLSVL.

The chain carries TRBV27 and TRBJ2-7, with 8 bases fitting TRBD1. This CDR3 spans 15 amino acids. Germline V gene data show CDR1 as MNHEY and CDR2 as SMNVEV (reference sequence). Trimming at V came to 4 bases and at J to 6 bases, leaving 11 bases not matched to a gene. The CDR3 region has the DNA TGTGCCAGCAGTTCGACGACAGGGGTTCGGGGCGAGCAGTACTTC. This codes for CASSSTTGVRGEQYF.

The gene calls are TRBV7-9 and TRBJ2-7; TRBD2 matches at 9 bases. J lost 4 bases, V lost 1 base, and 11 bases had no gene match. The CDR3 contains 17 residues. Germline V CDR1 and CDR2: SEHNR, FQNEAQ (reference sequence). The CDR3 loop reads CASSLEGLAINRYEQYF. In DNA form, the CDR3 reads TGTGCCAGCAGCTTAGAGGGACTAGCAATTAATAGGTACGAGCAGTACTTC.

The chain combines TRBV7-2 with TRBJ2-7, with 8 nucleotides matching TRBD2. CDR3 size: 18 residues. V lost 3 bases and J lost 0; bases outside the gene matches: 13. CDR1 and CDR2 (germline): SGHTA, FQGNSA. CDR3 protein: CASSFRDNIAGSSYEQYF. The CDR3 DNA reads TGTGCCAGCAGCTTTCGGGACAATATAGCGGGGAGCTCCTACGAGCAGTACTTC. The variable domain in full, completed from reference TRBV7-2 and TRBJ2-7, reads GAGVSQSPSNKVTEKGKDVELRCDPISGHTALYWYRQSLGQGLEFLIYFQGNSAPDKSGLPSDRFSAERTGGSVSTLTIQRTQQEDSAVYLCASSFRDNIAGSSYEQYFGPGTRLTVT.

The V and J genes are TRBV23-1 and TRBJ2-4; 7 nucleotides match TRBD2. TRBV23-1 falls under the ORF class, with uncertain function. The CDR3 consists of 16 residues. Trimming removed 3 bases from V and 4 bases from J; junction bases left unmatched: 9. The CDR3 sequence: CASSHRTGTIKNIQYF. In DNA, the CDR3 is TGCGCCAGCAGTCACCGTACCGGGACTATAAAAAACATTCAGTACTTC.

CDR3 protein: CASSPNTGQETQYF. The CDR3 DNA sequence: TGTGCCAGCAGCCCCAATACAGGGCAAGAGACCCAGTACTTC. The rearrangement links TRBV6-5 to TRBJ2-5, with a tentative D call TRBD1 (6 bases). Germline assignment: CDR1 MNHEY and CDR2 SVGAGI. The CDR3 totals 14 residues. The ends were cut back, 6 bases at V and 2 bases at J, with 13 bases in the middle.

The chain recombines TRBV5-8 with TRBJ2-7; TRBD2 aligns across 12 bases. V dropped 5 bases and J dropped 5; count of bases not matched to a gene: 5. The CDR3 sequence is 14 residues long. Germline V gives CDR1 SGHTS, CDR2 YDEGEE. The CDR3 nucleotides are TGTGCCAGCAGGTCGACTAGCGGGAGACACGAGCAGTACTTC. This sequence encodes CASRSTSGRHEQYF.

The rearrangement uses TRBV10-3 and TRBJ2-1; possibly TRBD1 for D (6 bases). The germline V gene has CDR1 ENHRY and CDR2 SYGVKD. The CDR3 runs 16 residues. Trimming shortened V by 10 bases and J by 8 bases, and 27 bases separated the two germline ends. In DNA, the CDR3 is TGTGCCAGCCGGGACACGGGATTTAATTTCGTTCATGAGCAGTTCTTC. It codes for CASRDTGFNFVHEQFF.

This clone was picked up one time. This chain uses TRBV5-1 with TRBJ2-1; D call uncertain. V was shortened by 4 bases and J by 7 bases, with 9 bases between the two germline ends. Germline V gives CDR1 SGHRS, CDR2 YFSETQ. The CDR3 is made up of 12 amino acids. CDR3 coding DNA: TGCGCCAGCAGCCCAAGCAAGAATGAGCAGTTCTTC. It encodes CASSPSKNEQFF.

This clone was counted a few times. The sample holds other DNA sequences that translate to the same CDR3. The rearrangement uses TRBV7-9 and TRBJ2-2, with TRBD1 matching 9 bases. This CDR3 has 14 amino acids. CDR1 and CDR2 from the germline V gene are SEHNR and FQNEAQ (reference sequence). The V gene end was trimmed by 7 bases and the J gene end by 5 bases; junction bases not matched to a gene: 5. In DNA form, the CDR3 reads TGTGCCAGCACCCGACAGGGGGGGACCGGGGAGCTGTTTTTT. It yields the protein CASTRQGGTGELFF.

This chain connects TRBV7-2 to TRBJ1-4; a weak D match, TRBD1 (5 bases). Per the germline V gene, CDR1 is SGHTA and CDR2 is FQGNSA. V lost 1 base and J 6 bases, leaving 9 bases between the germline ends. CDR3 size: 14 residues. The CDR3 loop is CASSLGTNHEKLFF. In nucleotides, the CDR3 is TGTGCCAGCAGCTTAGGGACAAACCATGAAAAACTGTTTTTT.

The CDR3 here is CASSSRQGPYNEQFF. The CDR3 nucleotides read TGTGCCAGCAGCTCCCGACAGGGCCCTTACAATGAGCAGTTCTTC. The rearrangement links TRBV5-6 to TRBJ2-1; TRBD1 aligns across 7 bases. Germline V lookup: CDR1 SGHDT, CDR2 YYEEEE. There are 15 residues in the CDR3. V was clipped by 3 bases and J by 4 bases; unmatched bases: 7.

This chain uses TRBV19 with TRBJ1-3; no firm D call. The CDR3 is made up of 17 amino acids. Trimming stripped 4 bases from V and 1 base from J, with 17 bases between. Germline loops: CDR1 LNHDA, CDR2 SQIVND (reference sequence). This chain's CDR3 is CASSSGAQLGSGNTIYF. CDR3 nucleotides: TGTGCCAGTAGTAGCGGCGCGCAGCTCGGATCTGGAAACACCATATATTTT.

The chain combines TRBV7-2 with TRBJ2-1, with 7 bases aligning to TRBD2. The CDR3 runs 16 residues. V shed 3 bases and J 1 base; nucleotides not matched to a gene: 6. CDR1 and CDR2 from the germline V gene are SGHTA and FQGNSA. In DNA, the CDR3 is TGTGCCAGCAGCTTCCAGGCGGGAGTATCCTACAATGAGCAGTTCTTC. Translation: CASSFQAGVSYNEQFF.

This chain links TRBV6-5 with TRBJ1-1; perhaps TRBD1 as D (6 bases). Trimming removed 6 bases from V and 1 base from J, with 12 bases in between. CDR1 is MNHEY, CDR2 SVGAGI, per germline. The CDR3 has 14 residues. DNA for the CDR3: TGTGCCAGCAGACCTCTACAGGGGAACACTGAAGCTTTCTTT. This codes for CASRPLQGNTEAFF.

A few counts support this clone. The chain links TRBV19 to TRBJ2-7, with 7 bases matching TRBD1. V dropped 0 bases and J dropped 6; count of bases not matched to a gene: 8. Germline V gene data show CDR1 as LNHDA and CDR2 as SQIVND (reference sequence). The CDR3 loop spans 15 amino acids. The CDR3 bases are TGTGCCAGTAGTATAGATCGACAGGGCGGTAGCGAGCAGTACTTC. This gives the protein CASSIDRQGGSEQYF.

The chain couples TRBV19 to TRBJ2-3, with 9 nucleotides matching TRBD1. V dropped 5 bases and J dropped 4; count of bases not matched to a gene: 16. CDR1 and CDR2 (germline): LNHDA, SQIVND (reference sequence). The CDR3 is made up of 18 amino acids. CDR3 loop: CASSGERSGTGIPDTQYF. The CDR3 DNA is TGTGCCAGTAGTGGGGAAAGGTCCGGGACAGGGATCCCAGATACGCAGTATTTT. Full variable domain (rest looked up from reference TRBV19 and TRBJ2-3): DGGITQSPKYLFRKEGQNVTLSCEQNLNHDAMYWYRQDPGQGLRLIYYSQIVNDFQKGDIAEGYSVSREKKESFPLTVTSAQKNPTAFYLCASSGERSGTGIPDTQYFGPGTRLTVL.